This passage covers 9 T cell receptor beta chains from one sample sequenced in a study of control samples from healthy donors and cancer patients. Here immunoSEQ multiplex PCR was the method, and the copy in TCRdb shows in-frame clones only, minus some. The sample yields 130,000 or so clones, around 94% seen once. The sample consisted of PBMCs. The source of these receptors is a man between 60 and 70 years old with colorectal cancer.

The CDR3: CASNPDRGNQPQHF. As DNA, the CDR3 is TGTGCCAGCAACCCCGACAGGGGGAATCAGCCCCAGCATTTT. The J gene is TRBJ1-5, the V gene TRBV6-2 or TRBV6-3; 9 bases match TRBD1. The germline V gene encodes CDR1 MNHEY and CDR2 SVGEGT. V shed 7 bases and J 4 bases; nucleotides not matched to a gene: 5. The CDR3 length is 14 residues.

The chain recombines TRBV5-1 with TRBJ1-2; 9 bases match TRBD1. CDR3 length: 13 residues. Losses at the gene ends were 3 bases for V and 7 bases for J; bases not matched to a gene: 4. The germline CDR1 and CDR2 sequences are SGHRS and YFSETQ. CDR3 protein: CASSSGQGGGYTF. CDR3 coding DNA: TGCGCCAGCAGCTCGGGACAGGGAGGTGGCTACACCTTC.

This clone was seen just once. CDR3 residues: CASSRDRGYEQYF. The CDR3 coding sequence is TGTGCCAGCAGCCGCGACAGGGGCTACGAGCAGTACTTC. This chain connects TRBV6-5 to TRBJ2-7; 8 nucleotides agree with TRBD1. The CDR3 totals 13 residues. Germline V lookup: CDR1 MNHEY, CDR2 SVGAGI. Unmatched junction bases numbered 4, after V lost 6 bases and J lost 3 bases.

The chain links TRBV19 to TRBJ1-5, with TRBD1 identical over 9 bases. The junction had 8 bases not matched to a gene; V was cut back by 5 bases and J by 3 bases. CDR1 LNHDA and CDR2 SQIVND come from the germline V gene (reference sequence). The CDR3 is 16 amino acids. For the CDR3, the DNA is TGTGCCAGTAGTGCCACCGGGACAGGGCTCAATCAGCCCCAGCATTTT. Protein sequence: CASSATGTGLNQPQHF.

The chain combines TRBV7-2 with TRBJ2-1, with D possibly being TRBD2 (6 bases). The CDR3 length is 15 residues. Germline loops: CDR1 SGHTA, CDR2 FQGNSA. Trimming pared 5 bases from V and 2 bases from J, leaving 13 bases between. CDR3 residues: CASSPSGYTYNEQFF. CDR3 nucleotide sequence: TGTGCCAGCAGCCCCAGCGGGTATACCTACAATGAGCAGTTCTTC.

The genes are TRBV29-1 and TRBJ2-5, with D possibly being TRBD2 (7 bases). The CDR3 runs to 12 residues. Germline CDR1 SQVTM, CDR2 ANQGSEA. Written as DNA, the CDR3 is TGCCGCGGGGAGGGGGGGCCGGAGACCCAGTACTTC. Translating it yields CRGEGGPETQYF.

V gene TRBV3-1 (or the pseudogene TRBV3-2) combines with J gene TRBJ2-5, with 9 bases aligning to TRBD1. This CDR3 has 15 residues. The V segment lost 0 bases and the J segment 4 bases; nucleotides outside the gene matches: 3. Germline CDR1 and CDR2: LGHDT and YNNKEL (reference sequence). CDR3 nucleotides: TGTGCCAGCAGCCAAGACAACAGGGGGCGAGAGACCCAGTACTTC. Translating gives CASSQDNRGRETQYF.

In nucleotides, the CDR3 is TGTGCCAGCAGCCGGGACAGGGGTGGCACTGAAGCTTTCTTT. Its translation is CASSRDRGGTEAFF. This chain links TRBV6-6 with TRBJ1-1; 10 nucleotides agree with TRBD1. The trim removed 6 bases at V and 4 bases at J, leaving 5 bases unmatched. The CDR3 consists of 14 residues. Germline CDR1 reads MNHNY; CDR2 reads SVGAGI (reference sequence).

V gene TRBV7-8 combines with J gene TRBJ1-1; the D gene is possibly TRBD1 (5 bases). Trimming took 1 base from V and 4 from J, leaving 13 bases between them. In germline, CDR1 is SGHVS, CDR2 FQNEAQ. This CDR3 is 15 amino acids long. The CDR3 protein is CASSLVGGDATEAFF. For the CDR3, the DNA is TGTGCCAGCAGCTTAGTAGGAGGGGATGCCACTGAAGCTTTCTTT.